The TCR beta chain under discussion was sequenced for a study of blood T cells in healthy people across ages. Overall study findings and caveats: Across the age range, TCR beta diversity per million T cells fell in a roughly linear way. Comparison with aged donors showed that long-lived donors had more naive CD4+ cells and higher diversity.

About this clonotype itself: Its antigen is not known.

CDR1 and CDR2 from the germline V gene are MNHEY and SVGEGT. This CDR3 contains 14 residues. Trimming shortened V by 0 bases and J by 4 bases, and 7 bases separated the two germline ends. Next came a second PCR, run for about 7 to 12 cycles, which used a sample-barcoded 5' primer along with a J-beta primer mix. Each CDR3 protein is one row after TCRdb ran MiXCR on the 5' RACE reads. This table has about 900,000 distinct CDR3 sequences, about 44% appearing once. Sequencing was done on a sample of blood. The chain carries TRBV6-2 or TRBV6-3 and TRBJ2-1; D uncertain. This TCR was recovered from a man in his thirties or forties in good health. The DNA for the CDR3 is TGTGCCAGCAGTTACTCCGGCCAGTACAATGAGCAGTTCTTC. As protein: CASSYSGQYNEQFF.